This entry describes one T cell receptor (beta chain). This clonotype was counted many times. There is no known antigen for this receptor. No base qualities exist here, and no much larger clone lies one base off it. Amplification of TCR beta CDR3 regions was carried out from RNA transcripts. The first round of RT-PCR for the TCR CDR3 was performed with the HTBI primer set and the Qiagen OneStep RT-PCR kit. A second multiplex PCR round built the libraries, followed by size selection and purification. The libraries were sequenced on an Illumina HiSeq2000 using paired-end 100 bp reads. In the paper's pipeline: SOAPnuke was used to process the raw data, throwing out any read that contained adapters or uncalled bases, had a mean Phred below 15, or lacked an exact constant-primer or identifier match. COPE v1.2.5 was used to merge high-quality paired reads, and clonotypes were defined as unique nucleotide sequences. Clonotypes were aligned to IMGT TRBV, TRBD and TRBJ reference segments using MiTCR v1.1. The analysis was restricted to V-J combinations with a frequency above 0.0001, which together covered approximately 99% of the repertoires. The TCS score was defined as the ratio of F50 (clonal expansion) to E x V (chaos), calculated using BLOSUM62-based TCRdist between CDR3 peptides within each V-J. Welch's t-statistics and random forest reduced around 550 V-J features to 10 to 15, which were used in a naive Bayes classifier (R e1071). The Morisita-Horn index was used to measure how similar the thyroid and blood repertoires were. TCRdb took the public reads, trimmed them with fastp at Q25, ran MiXCR for clone calling and kept in-frame beta chains. Records with the same CDR3 protein are collapsed into one entry carrying the most frequent genes and DNA. These V and J calls originate from TCRdb's pipeline instead of the authors' own analysis. Recorded for this sample are around 700,000 distinct CDR3 sequences; about 35% of them occurred a single time. The top ten hold less than 35% of the sample.

The data originate from a study of T cells in Graves' hyperthyroidism and ophthalmopathy (dated by TCRdb to about 2019). For the study in its entirety: Peripheral blood was sampled at the time of initial diagnosis, prior to any treatment. A discovery cohort of about 96 patients, roughly 45 with Graves' ophthalmopathy and 57 with stable Graves' hyperthyroidism, was used to find distinguishing TCR V-J signatures. The 95 to 100 discovery patients were divided at random into training and test sets in a 7:3 ratio. The study also compared thyroid tissue and blood T-cell repertoires from about six Graves' hyperthyroidism patients. According to the paper, TCR Vbeta CDR3 sequencing was carried out on about 140 peripheral blood samples, which came from more than 40 ophthalmopathy, about 75 hyperthyroidism and some 17 progressor patients. Whether ophthalmopathy could be predicted prospectively was tested in an independent validation cohort made up of about 18 hyperthyroidism patients plus 17 patients who later progressed to ophthalmopathy. After sampling, hyperthyroidism patients received methimazole starting at 30 mg daily, and ophthalmopathy patients received high-dose intravenous methylprednisolone.

The germline V gene gives CDR1 as SGHDN and CDR2 as FVKESK. Including the terminal cysteine and phenylalanine, the CDR3 comprises 15 residues. The entry retains the CDR3 DNA only, 45 bases that are in frame from base 1. V trim: 4 bases; J trim: 0 bases; unmatched bases: 4. Points the paper makes about the study in general: Most expanded thyroid clonotypes (frequency above 0.001) were also detected in blood, a finding suggesting that blood repertoires may reflect thyroid immune responses. In cross-validation, a model built on a 13 V-J signature told ophthalmopathy apart from stable hyperthyroidism with approximately 90% sensitivity and roughly 81% specificity, and in testing the same model reached 80%/75%. In validation, progression to ophthalmopathy was predicted by the model with almost 71% sensitivity and 72% to 85% specificity, a median of about 6.4 months before onset. Sample size was not statistically predetermined, and investigators were not blinded to group allocation.

A patient counted as having stable Graves' hyperthyroidism if no progression to ophthalmopathy occurred over 18 months of follow-up. Hyperthyroidism patients were aged 18 to 65 years and newly diagnosed, with disease duration of less than 2 months. The study excluded patients with uncontrolled infections, other autoimmune diseases, pregnancy or lactation. Diagnoses were based on clinical symptoms, serum thyroxine and TRAb, thyroid ultrasound and orbital computed tomography. Ficoll-Paque density gradient centrifugation was used to isolate PBMCs from 8.5 to 10 ml of fresh peripheral blood. Total RNA was extracted using Trizol reagent, and RNA quality was assessed on an Agilent 2100 Bioanalyzer.

This sequence was found in a woman aged 40 to 49 with Graves' hyperthyroidism. The sequenced sample consisted of blood. The rearrangement combines TRBV14 with TRBJ2-7; TRBD2 agrees with 9 junctional bases. The base sequence is TGTGCCAGCAGCCCTACTAGCGGGTACTCCTACGAGCAGTACTTC. Its translation is CASSPTSGYSYEQYF.